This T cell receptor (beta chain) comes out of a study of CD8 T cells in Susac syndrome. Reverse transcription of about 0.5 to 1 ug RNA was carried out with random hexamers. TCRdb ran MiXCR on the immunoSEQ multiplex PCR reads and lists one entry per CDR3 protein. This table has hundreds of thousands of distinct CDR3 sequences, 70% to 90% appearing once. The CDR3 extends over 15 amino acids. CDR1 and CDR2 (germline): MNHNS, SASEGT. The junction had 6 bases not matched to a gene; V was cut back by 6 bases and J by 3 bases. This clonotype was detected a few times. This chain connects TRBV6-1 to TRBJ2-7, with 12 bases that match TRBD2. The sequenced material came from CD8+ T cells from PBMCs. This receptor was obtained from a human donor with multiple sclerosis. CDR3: CASRAGLAGIYEQYF. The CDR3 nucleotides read TGTGCCAGCAGAGCTGGACTAGCGGGAATCTACGAGCAGTACTTC.